These 6 T cell receptor beta chains were sequenced from one sample in a study of blood T cell dynamics during melanoma immunotherapy. Profiling relied on immunoSEQ multiplex PCR, and the TCRdb table lists in-frame clones only, not all of them. The sample yields 15,000 to 20,000 clones, less than 95% seen once. The time point: week 3, after first cycle of checkpoint inhibitor. Sequencing was performed on effector memory CD8+ T cells from blood, taken from a patient treated with checkpoint blockade. Every receptor here comes from a human donor with melanoma.

The chain couples TRBV23-1 to TRBJ2-5; D unresolved. TRBV23-1 is reported as an ORF; its role is uncertain. Trimming took off 3 bases at V and 5 bases at J, with 16 bases between the two ends. The length of the CDR3 is 15 residues. DNA for the CDR3: TGCGCCAGCAGTCACGACCAGAATGACCGGGAGACCCAGTACTTC. Amino acid sequence: CASSHDQNDRETQYF.

This chain connects TRBV2 to TRBJ2-5; D gene ambiguous. With the DNA end fitting TRBJ2-7 better, the J assignment may be wrong. The germline gives CDR1 SNHLY, CDR2 FYNNEI. This CDR3 comprises 12 residues. The CDR3 here is CASSGNTHEQYF. CDR3 in DNA: TGTGCCAGCAGTGGGAATACCCACGAGCAGTACTTC.

V and J are TRBV11-3 and TRBJ2-2; 14 nucleotides match TRBD2. This CDR3 spans 19 amino acids. The trim removed 5 bases at V and 3 bases at J, leaving 11 bases unmatched. The germline gives CDR1 SGHNT, CDR2 YENEEA. CDR3 region: CASSPQGLAGDGDTGELFF. CDR3 sequence (DNA): TGTGCCAGCAGCCCCCAGGGACTAGCGGGAGATGGGGACACCGGGGAGCTGTTTTTT.

In DNA, the CDR3 is TGTGCCAGCAGCCTCGACAGGAGAAATGAAAAACTGTTTTTT. It is translated as CASSLDRRNEKLFF. The chain links TRBV7-8 to TRBJ1-4; D might be TRBD1 (6 bases). V dropped 5 bases and J dropped 5 bases, with 12 bases sitting between them. The germline V gene encodes CDR1 SGHVS and CDR2 FQNEAQ. The CDR3 length is 14 residues. The whole variable domain, filled in from reference TRBV7-8 and TRBJ1-4, reads GAGVSQSPRYKVAKRGQDVALRCDPISGHVSLFWYQQALGQGPEFLTYFQNEAQLDKSGLPSDRFFAERPEGSVSTLKIQRTQQEDSAVYLCASSLDRRNEKLFFGSGTQLSVL.

This chain links TRBV2 with TRBJ2-1; TRBD2 matches at 8 bases. Per the germline V gene, CDR1 is SNHLY and CDR2 is FYNNEI. V lost 8 bases, J lost 6 bases, and 12 bases stayed unmatched. The CDR3 contains 15 residues. CDR3 bases: TGTGCCAGCTTCGCCCGGGGCGGGAGGATCAATGAGCAGTTCTTC. This gives the protein CASFARGGRINEQFF.

In its sample, this clone was seen once. The chain recombines TRBV7-2 with TRBJ2-7; 11 nucleotides match TRBD1. V gave up 0 bases and J gave up 0 bases; unmatched junction bases: 7. The CDR3 spans 18 residues. The V gene's germline CDR1 is SGHTA and CDR2 FQGNSA. CDR3 in DNA: TGTGCCAGCAGCTTAGCGAAGGGACAGGGGGTCACCTCCTACGAGCAGTACTTC. This sequence encodes CASSLAKGQGVTSYEQYF.